A selection of T cell receptor beta chains follows, all from one sample in a study of blood T cells in healthy people across ages. TCRdb re-analysed the 5' RACE reads in MiXCR, keeping a single row per CDR3 protein. The profile shows under 700,000 distinct CDR3 sequences, around 24% of them singletons. The data were also submitted as part of a second study, on T cells of mothers and their children.

What was sequenced was blood. These receptors were obtained from a boy aged 10-17 years in good health. The CDR3 runs from the conserved cysteine through the conserved F or W.

j_call v_call cdr3_length cdr3_aa
- TRBV28 14 CASSYSLPDNEQFF
TRBJ2-7 TRBV29-1 12 CSVRGEVYEQYF
TRBJ2-2 TRBV12-3/TRBV12-4 12 CASDLGVGELFF
TRBJ2-6 TRBV6-2/TRBV6-3 15 CASSLADQAAAVLTF
TRBJ2-7 TRBV2 11 CASSDVGVQYF
TRBJ2-1 TRBV6-4 15 CASSVGTSDVNEQFF
TRBJ2-3 TRBV7-2 16 CASSLWAGGSTDTQYF
TRBJ1-1 TRBV5-5 15 CASSWGTGMNTEAFF
TRBJ2-7 TRBV5-6 14 CASSMETGGHEQYF
TRBJ2-1 TRBV29-1 13 CSGLWERANEQFF
TRBJ1-4 TRBV9 13 CASSPPMGEKLFF
TRBJ2-2 TRBV6-4 17 CASSHASSGSGTGELFF